A single sample gave rise to the 27 T cell receptor beta chains below, sequenced in a study of blood T cell repertoires in COVID-19 (dated by TCRdb to about 2020). Libraries were made using the immunoSEQ multiplex PCR assay. TCRdb provides this immuneACCESS table in a form limited to in-frame rearrangements. Some clones are lacking; in checked studies, under half of them reflect an unresolved V gene, and why the rest are absent is not known. The sample records approximately 54,000 clones, about nine tenths of which are singletons. The ten largest make up around 8.3% of the sample. The source material was peripheral blood. All receptors derive from a woman between 40 and 50 years old with active COVID-19.

Of note for this clone: The junction differs from germline at one of its ends, possibly a read error. The V and J genes are TRBV6-2 or TRBV6-3 and TRBJ1-1, with TRBD1 matching over 7 bases. The CDR3 totals 11 residues. The germline CDR1 and CDR2 sequences are MNHEY and SVGEGT. The CDR3 DNA is TGTGCCAGCAGTCGACAGGGTGAACCCCTATTT. It is translated as CASSRQGEPLF.

This chain links TRBV5-1 with TRBJ1-3, with D perhaps TRBD1 (6 bases). The CDR3 runs 15 residues. V shed 4 bases and J shed 3 bases, with 14 bases lying between them. Looked up from germline, CDR1 is SGHRS and CDR2 is YFSETQ. CDR3 coding DNA: TGCGCCAGCAGCCGGACGGGGGGCTTTGGAAACACCATATATTTT. As protein: CASSRTGGFGNTIYF.

This rearrangement joins TRBV2 to TRBJ2-5, with D possibly TRBD1 on 5 matching bases. The CDR3 is made up of 13 amino acids. Germline values: CDR1 SNHLY, CDR2 FYNNEI. Trimming took off 3 bases at V and 5 bases at J, with 10 bases between the two ends. The CDR3 DNA sequence: TGTGCCAGCAGTGACTTGCCAGGGGAGACCCAGTACTTC. Translating gives CASSDLPGETQYF.

This chain uses TRBV6-6 with TRBJ2-1, with 8 bases aligning to TRBD1. Germline CDR1 is MNHNY and CDR2 is SVGAGI (reference sequence). CDR3 length: 16 amino acids. J lost 2 bases, V lost 0 bases, and 3 bases had no gene match. The CDR3: CASSYSDRAPYNEQFF. The CDR3 DNA follows: TGTGCCAGCAGTTACTCGGACAGGGCGCCCTACAATGAGCAGTTCTTC.

The chain has TRBV6-5 and TRBJ2-4; D gene uncertain. Trimming stripped 7 bases from V and 1 base from J, with 8 bases between. CDR3 size: 13 residues. Germline-derived CDR1 and CDR2 are MNHEY and SVGAGI. CDR3 bases: TGTGCCAGCATTAGCCCCGCCAAAAACATTCAGTACTTC. Encoded protein: CASISPAKNIQYF.

The chain has TRBV19 and TRBJ1-5, with D unresolved. Trimming stripped 4 bases from V and 1 base from J, with 11 bases between. CDR1 is LNHDA and CDR2 is SQIVND in the germline V gene (reference sequence). The CDR3 runs to 15 residues. The CDR3 DNA reads TGTGCCAGTAGTACCGGGAGTTTGAGCAATCAGCCCCAGCATTTT. Translated, it gives CASSTGSLSNQPQHF.

The J gene is TRBJ2-1, the V gene TRBV10-3; 9 bases agree with TRBD1. J was trimmed by 5 bases and V by 5 bases; bases with no gene match: 7. Germline V CDR1 and CDR2: ENHRY, SYGVKD. The CDR3 spans 15 residues. The CDR3 DNA reads TGTGCCATCAGTCCGGGACAGGGCCCCGACAATGAGCAGTTCTTC. Translating it yields CAISPGQGPDNEQFF.

The chain's CDR3 is CASNFEPNYGYTF. The CDR3 bases are TGTGCCAGCAATTTTGAGCCTAACTATGGCTACACCTTC. This sequence joins TRBV6-5 and TRBJ1-2; unclear D gene. CDR1 is MNHEY and CDR2 is SVGAGI in the germline V gene. The CDR3 is 13 residues long. V gave up 7 bases and J gave up 0 bases, with 9 bases separating them.

This chain links TRBV5-5 with TRBJ1-3; no clear D gene. This CDR3 has 15 residues. V was trimmed by 0 bases and J by 3 bases, leaving 10 bases between them. Germline CDR1 is SGHKS and CDR2 is YYEKEE (reference sequence). CDR3 nucleotides: TGTGCCAGCAGCTTGGGCGGCGGGATTGGAAACACCATATATTTT. As protein: CASSLGGGIGNTIYF. The full variable domain, completed using reference TRBV5-5 and TRBJ1-3, is DAGVTQSPTHLIKTRGQQVTLRCSPISGHKSVSWYQQVLGQGPQFIFQYYEKEERGRGNFPDRFSARQFPNYSSELNVNALLLGDSALYLCASSLGGGIGNTIYFGEGSWLTVV.

This clone has only one observation. The CDR3 loop reads CASIQDRVPGTEAFF. CDR3 nucleotide sequence: TGCGCCAGCATCCAGGACAGGGTCCCGGGGACTGAAGCTTTCTTT. V usage is TRBV10-2 and J usage is TRBJ1-1, with TRBD1 matching over 8 bases. Germline CDR1 reads WSHSY; CDR2 reads SAAADI. The trim removed 7 bases at V and 5 bases at J, leaving 12 bases unmatched. The CDR3 is made up of 15 amino acids.

The V and J genes are TRBV14 and TRBJ1-6; no firm D call. Trimming pared 3 bases from V and 9 bases from J, leaving 6 bases between. Per the germline V gene, CDR1 is SGHDN and CDR2 is FVKESK. CDR3 length: 12 residues. In DNA, the CDR3 is TGTGCCAGCAGCCAGTCTAGTTCACCCCTCCACTTT. This codes for CASSQSSSPLHF.

The J gene is TRBJ2-4, the V gene TRBV5-4; no clear D gene. This CDR3 region has 15 residues. V was shortened by 7 bases and J by 0 bases, with 14 bases between the two germline ends. From germline, CDR1 is SGHNT and CDR2 YYREEE (reference sequence). CDR3 sequence reads: CASPIRDKAKNIQYF. Here the CDR3 DNA reads TGTGCCAGCCCGATAAGAGACAAAGCCAAAAACATTCAGTACTTC.

The J gene is TRBJ2-5, the V gene TRBV5-4; 7 nucleotides line up with TRBD2. This CDR3 region has 16 residues. The V segment lost 0 bases and the J segment 4 bases; nucleotides outside the gene matches: 9. The germline V gene encodes CDR1 SGHNT and CDR2 YYREEE (reference sequence). The CDR3 loop reads CASSLGMGGNGETQYF. Written as DNA, the CDR3 is TGTGCCAGCAGCTTGGGAATGGGAGGGAATGGAGAGACCCAGTACTTC.

The chain recombines TRBV7-2 with TRBJ2-1; 10 bases match TRBD2. The ends lost 5 bases at V and 0 bases at J; junction bases unmatched: 10. Germline-derived CDR1 and CDR2 are SGHTA and FQGNSA. The CDR3 runs to 18 residues. The CDR3 protein is CASSRPKRGGSSYNEQFF. For the CDR3, the DNA is TGTGCCAGCAGCAGACCTAAGCGGGGGGGTAGCTCCTACAATGAGCAGTTCTTC.

CDR3 amino acids: CASSTGQGVTYEQYF. CDR3 sequence (DNA): TGTGCCAGCTCAACGGGACAGGGGGTAACCTACGAGCAGTACTTC. V gene TRBV18 combines with J gene TRBJ2-7, with 11 positions matching TRBD1. The junction had 5 bases not matched to a gene; V was cut back by 5 bases and J by 2 bases. The CDR3 sequence is 15 residues long. Germline loops: CDR1 KGHSH, CDR2 LQKENI.

The chain employs TRBV27 and TRBJ2-1; the match to TRBD2 covers 10 bases. CDR1 and CDR2 from the germline V gene are MNHEY and SMNVEV (reference sequence). This CDR3 has 15 amino acids. With 5 bases clipped from V and 9 bases from J, the junction kept 10 bases outside the gene matches. The CDR3 DNA reads TGTGCCAGCAGTCCAGCGGGGGGGGCCCACCCTGAGCAGTTCTTC. This sequence encodes CASSPAGGAHPEQFF.

The chain recombines TRBV6-1 with TRBJ2-4; 10 bases fit TRBD1. CDR3 size: 17 residues. In germline, CDR1 is MNHNS, CDR2 SASEGT. V lost 1 base to trimming and J lost 6 bases; unmatched junction nucleotides: 9. As DNA, the CDR3 is TGTGCCAGCAGTGAAGTCGGACCGGGACAGGGGCCAAACATTCAGTACTTC. It translates to CASSEVGPGQGPNIQYF.

The chain combines TRBV10-3 with TRBJ2-3; the D gene is possibly TRBD1 (6 bases). The germline CDR1 and CDR2 sequences are ENHRY and SYGVKD. Trimming removed 9 bases at V and 0 bases at J, with 10 bases between. The CDR3 covers 13 residues. Here the CDR3 DNA reads TGTGCCATAAACAGGGTTAGCACAGATACGCAGTATTTT. Translating gives CAINRVSTDTQYF.

V is TRBV30 and J is TRBJ1-5; the match to TRBD1 covers 8 bases. V was clipped by 1 base and J by 7 bases; unmatched bases: 0. Germline V gene data show CDR1 as GTSNPN and CDR2 as SVGIG (reference sequence). The CDR3 is made up of 12 amino acids. The CDR3 coding sequence is TGTGCCTGGAGTGACAGGGGGCAGCCCCAGCATTTT. This encodes CAWSDRGQPQHF.

The DNA for the CDR3 is TGCGCCAGCAGCCACACGCCCTACGAGCAGTACTTC. Translating gives CASSHTPYEQYF. V gene TRBV23-1 combines with J gene TRBJ2-7; D not certain. TRBV23-1 is flagged as an ORF with uncertain function. V was cut by 6 bases and J by 2 bases, with 8 bases left in between. The CDR3 covers 12 residues.

The chain combines TRBV10-3 with TRBJ2-1; D might be TRBD1 (6 bases). Germline V gene data show CDR1 as ENHRY and CDR2 as SYGVKD. The germline V and J ends were trimmed by 2 bases and 10 bases, with 12 bases remaining between them. This CDR3 region has 13 residues. CDR3 coding DNA: TGTGCCATCAGTGAGGCCAAACAGGGAGAGCAGTTCTTC. Encoded protein: CAISEAKQGEQFF.

This chain connects TRBV11-2 to TRBJ1-1; D is unclear. Germline V gene data show CDR1 as SGHAT and CDR2 as FQNNGV. This CDR3 spans 14 amino acids. Trimming took 3 bases from V and 1 from J, leaving 9 bases between them. CDR3 sequence (DNA): TGTGCCAGCAGCTTTAAGACTTGGAACACTGAAGCTTTCTTT. Residues: CASSFKTWNTEAFF. Based on the CDR3 plus reference TRBV11-2 and TRBJ1-1, the full variable domain is EAGVAQSPRYKIIEKRQSVAFWCNPISGHATLYWYQQILGQGPKLLIQFQNNGVVDDSQLPKDRFSAERLKGVDSTLKIQPAKLEDSAVYLCASSFKTWNTEAFFGQGTRLTVV.

The J gene is TRBJ1-6, the V gene TRBV2; maybe TRBD1 (5 bases). Trimming left V 4 bases short and J 9 bases short, with 16 bases between. The CDR3 totals 15 residues. Germline lookup yields CDR1 SNHLY and CDR2 FYNNEI. The DNA for the CDR3 is TGTGCCAGCAGTGGAGAGGACGGAGGGGCTTCACCCCTCCACTTT. Translated, it gives CASSGEDGGASPLHF.

This chain links TRBV30 with TRBJ1-5, with D perhaps matching TRBD1 (6 bases). Trimming took 1 base from V and 4 from J, leaving 11 bases between them. The CDR3 spans 14 residues. CDR1 is GTSNPN and CDR2 is SVGIG in the germline V gene (reference sequence). The DNA of the CDR3 is TGTGCCTGGAGTGGGGACAATGGAAATCAGCCCCAGCATTTT. This sequence encodes CAWSGDNGNQPQHF. Based on the CDR3 plus reference TRBV30 and TRBJ1-5, the full variable domain is SQTIHQWPATLVQPVGSPLSLECTVEGTSNPNLYWYRQAAGRGLQLLFYSVGIGQISSEVPQNLSASRPQDRQFILSSKKLLLSDSGFYLCAWSGDNGNQPQHFGDGTRLSIL.

J is TRBJ2-5 and V is TRBV7-8, with TRBD2 as a possible D gene (5 bases). The CDR3 consists of 14 residues. The V gene lost 4 bases and the J gene lost 4 bases, with 13 bases spanning the gap. In germline, CDR1 is SGHVS, CDR2 FQNEAQ. The CDR3 spells CASSSAARRETQYF. CDR3 nucleotide sequence: TGTGCCAGCAGCTCAGCGGCCAGAAGAGAGACCCAGTACTTC.

Only one count was recorded for this clone. The rearrangement links TRBV6-1 to TRBJ1-5, with TRBD1 matching 7 bases. The CDR3 length is 15 residues. Trimming removed 1 base from V and 4 bases from J; junction bases left unmatched: 4. CDR1 MNHNS and CDR2 SASEGT come from the germline V gene. The CDR3 region has the DNA TGTGCCAGCAGTGAAGGGACAGGAGGGAATCAGCCCCAGCATTTT. Residues: CASSEGTGGNQPQHF.

This clone was seen a handful of times. CDR3 sequence: CASSGQENTEAFF. The CDR3, as DNA: TGCGCCAGCAGTGGACAGGAGAACACTGAAGCTTTCTTT. The rearrangement joins TRBV10-1 to TRBJ1-1, with D maybe TRBD1 (6 bases). This CDR3 contains 13 residues. Germline-derived CDR1 and CDR2 are WNHNN and SYGVQD (reference sequence). V was clipped by 4 bases and J by 1 base, with 7 bases between them.